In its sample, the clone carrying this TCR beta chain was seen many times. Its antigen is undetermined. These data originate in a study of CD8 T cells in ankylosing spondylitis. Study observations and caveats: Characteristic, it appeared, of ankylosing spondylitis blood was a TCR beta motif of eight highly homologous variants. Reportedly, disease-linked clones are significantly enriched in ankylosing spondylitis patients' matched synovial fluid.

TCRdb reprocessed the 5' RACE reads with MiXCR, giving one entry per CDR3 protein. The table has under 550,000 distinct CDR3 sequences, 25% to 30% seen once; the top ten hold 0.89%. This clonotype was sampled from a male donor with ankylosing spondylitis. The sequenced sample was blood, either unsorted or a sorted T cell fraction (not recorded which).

The CDR3 loop reads CSVENSLAGDTDTQYF. The CDR3, as DNA: TGCAGCGTTGAAAATTCTTTAGCGGGAGACACAGATACGCAGTATTTT. The chain uses TRBV29-1 and TRBJ2-3; 9 nucleotides align to TRBD2. V was clipped by 2 bases and J by 2 bases; unmatched bases: 8. Germline V gene data show CDR1 as SQVTM and CDR2 as ANQGSEA. The CDR3 length is 16 residues.